The source of this T cell receptor beta chain is a study of Tregs in tolerant kidney transplant recipients. Details on this clone: Antigen: not known.

Some clones are missing from TCRdb's copy, which holds only in-frame ones; the method was immunoSEQ multiplex PCR. The sample has tens of thousands of clones, roughly nine tenths seen once. CD4+CD25+CD127- Tregs, CD4+CD25- non-Tregs, CD4 and CD8 cells were sorted. Study conclusions and caveats: The small number of patients limits these findings pending further validation. Expanding Tregs on activated donor B cells appeared to best identify donor-specific TCRbeta clones.

The V end lost 2 bases, the J end lost 3 bases, and 8 bases lay between the germline ends. The CDR3 has 13 amino acids. Germline V lookup: CDR1 MNHEY, CDR2 SMNVEV (reference sequence). Sequenced: CD8+ T cells from blood. The TCR comes from a human donor in good health. The J gene is TRBJ2-7, the V gene TRBV27, with D possibly being TRBD1 (6 bases). The CDR3 sequence: CASSLETGYEQYF. Here the CDR3 DNA reads TGTGCCAGCAGTTTAGAGACAGGCTACGAGCAGTACTTC.